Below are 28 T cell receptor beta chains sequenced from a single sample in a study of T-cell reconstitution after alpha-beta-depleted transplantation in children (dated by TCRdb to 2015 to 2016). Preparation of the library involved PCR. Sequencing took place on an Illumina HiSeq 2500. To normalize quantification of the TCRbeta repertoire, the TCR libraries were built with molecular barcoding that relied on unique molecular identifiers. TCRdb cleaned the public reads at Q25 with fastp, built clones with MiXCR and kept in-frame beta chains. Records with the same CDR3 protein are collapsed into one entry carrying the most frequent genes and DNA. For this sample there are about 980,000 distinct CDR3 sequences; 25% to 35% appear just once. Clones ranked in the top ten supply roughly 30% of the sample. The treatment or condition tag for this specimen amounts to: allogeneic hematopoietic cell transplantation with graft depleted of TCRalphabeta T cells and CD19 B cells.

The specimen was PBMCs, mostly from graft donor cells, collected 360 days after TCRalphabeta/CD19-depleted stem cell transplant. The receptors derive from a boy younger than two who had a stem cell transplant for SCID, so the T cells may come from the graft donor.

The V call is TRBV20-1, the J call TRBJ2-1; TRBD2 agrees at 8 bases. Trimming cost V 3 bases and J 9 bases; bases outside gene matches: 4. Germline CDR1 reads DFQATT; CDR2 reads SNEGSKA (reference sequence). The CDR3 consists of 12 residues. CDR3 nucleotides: TGCAGTGCTAGCGCCCTAGCGGGTGAGCAGTTCTTC. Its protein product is CSASALAGEQFF.

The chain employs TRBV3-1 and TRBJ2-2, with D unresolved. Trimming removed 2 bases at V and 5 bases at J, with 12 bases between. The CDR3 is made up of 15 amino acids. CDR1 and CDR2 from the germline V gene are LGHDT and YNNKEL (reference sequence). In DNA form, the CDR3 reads TGTGCCAGCAGCCAACTCCCCGAGTTTACCGGGGAGCTGTTTTTT. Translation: CASSQLPEFTGELFF.

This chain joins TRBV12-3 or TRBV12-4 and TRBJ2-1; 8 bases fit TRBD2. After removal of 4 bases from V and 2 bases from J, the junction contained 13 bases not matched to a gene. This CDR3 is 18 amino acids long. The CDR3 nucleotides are TGTGCCAGCAGTTACCCCGGGGTAGCGGGGTTGCCCTACAATGAGCAGTTCTTC. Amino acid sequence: CASSYPGVAGLPYNEQFF.

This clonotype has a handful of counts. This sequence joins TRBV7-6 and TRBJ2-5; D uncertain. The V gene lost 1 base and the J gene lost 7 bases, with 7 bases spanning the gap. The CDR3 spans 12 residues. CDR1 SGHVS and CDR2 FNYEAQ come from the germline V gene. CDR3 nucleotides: TGTGCCAGCAGCTTAGTACGAGGGACCCAGTACTTC. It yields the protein CASSLVRGTQYF. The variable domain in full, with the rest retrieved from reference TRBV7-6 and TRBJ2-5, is GAGVSQSPRYKVTKRGQDVALRCDPISGHVSLYWYRQALGQGPEFLTYFNYEAQQDKSGLPNDRFSAERPEGSISTLTIQRTEQRDSAMYRCASSLVRGTQYFGPGTRLLVL.

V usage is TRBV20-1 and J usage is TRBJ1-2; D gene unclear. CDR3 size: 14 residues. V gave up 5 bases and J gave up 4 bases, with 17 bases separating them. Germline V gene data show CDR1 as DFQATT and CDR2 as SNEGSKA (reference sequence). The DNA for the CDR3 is TGCAGTGCTCCACCCCCTTGGGGTAGCTATGGCTACACCTTC. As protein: CSAPPPWGSYGYTF.

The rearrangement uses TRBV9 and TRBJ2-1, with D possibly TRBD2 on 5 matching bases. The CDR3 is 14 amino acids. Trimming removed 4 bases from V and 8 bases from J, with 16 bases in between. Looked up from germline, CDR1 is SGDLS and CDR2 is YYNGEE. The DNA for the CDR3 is TGTGCCAGCAGCCCCGGGATCCACAGCGATGAGCAGTTCTTC. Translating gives CASSPGIHSDEQFF.

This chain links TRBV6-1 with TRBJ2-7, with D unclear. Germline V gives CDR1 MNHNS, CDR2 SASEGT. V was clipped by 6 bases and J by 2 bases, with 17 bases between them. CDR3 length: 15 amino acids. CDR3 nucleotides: TGTGCCAGCAGGGTACGGATGGGCGGTCCCTACGAGCAGTACTTC. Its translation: CASRVRMGGPYEQYF.

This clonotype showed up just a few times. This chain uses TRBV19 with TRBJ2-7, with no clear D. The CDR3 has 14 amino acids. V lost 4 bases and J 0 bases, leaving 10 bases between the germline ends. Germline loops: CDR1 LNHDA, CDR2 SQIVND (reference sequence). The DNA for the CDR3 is TGTGCCAGTAGTAGTCTCTCAAGCTCCTACGAGCAGTACTTC. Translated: CASSSLSSSYEQYF. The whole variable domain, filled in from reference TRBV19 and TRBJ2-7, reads DGGITQSPKYLFRKEGQNVTLSCEQNLNHDAMYWYRQDPGQGLRLIYYSQIVNDFQKGDIAEGYSVSREKKESFPLTVTSAQKNPTAFYLCASSSLSSSYEQYFGPGTRLTVT.

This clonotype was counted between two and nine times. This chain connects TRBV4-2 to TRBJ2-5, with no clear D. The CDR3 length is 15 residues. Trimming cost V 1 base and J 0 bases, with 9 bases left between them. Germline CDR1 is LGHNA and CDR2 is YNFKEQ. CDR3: CASSQGVSYQETQYF. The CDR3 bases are TGTGCCAGCAGCCAAGGGGTTTCCTACCAAGAGACCCAGTACTTC.

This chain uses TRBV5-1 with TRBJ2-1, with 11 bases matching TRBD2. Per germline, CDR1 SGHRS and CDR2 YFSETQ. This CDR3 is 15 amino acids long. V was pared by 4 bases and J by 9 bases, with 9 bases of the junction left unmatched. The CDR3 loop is CASSPQLAGDLEQFF. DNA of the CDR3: TGCGCCAGCAGCCCCCAACTAGCGGGGGATCTTGAGCAGTTCTTC.

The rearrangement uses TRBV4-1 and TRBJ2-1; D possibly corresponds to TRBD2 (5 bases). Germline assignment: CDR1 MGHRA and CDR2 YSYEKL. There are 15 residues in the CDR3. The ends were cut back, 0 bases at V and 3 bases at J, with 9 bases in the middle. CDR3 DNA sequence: TGCGCCAGCAGCCAAGACGGGGTCCTCTACAATGAGCAGTTCTTC. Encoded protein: CASSQDGVLYNEQFF.

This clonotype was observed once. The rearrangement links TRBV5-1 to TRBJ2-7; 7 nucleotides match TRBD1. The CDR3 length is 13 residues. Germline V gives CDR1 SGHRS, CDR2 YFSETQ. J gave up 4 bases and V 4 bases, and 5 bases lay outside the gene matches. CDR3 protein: CASSGLTGYEQYF. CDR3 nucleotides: TGCGCCAGCAGCGGGCTGACAGGGTACGAGCAGTACTTC.

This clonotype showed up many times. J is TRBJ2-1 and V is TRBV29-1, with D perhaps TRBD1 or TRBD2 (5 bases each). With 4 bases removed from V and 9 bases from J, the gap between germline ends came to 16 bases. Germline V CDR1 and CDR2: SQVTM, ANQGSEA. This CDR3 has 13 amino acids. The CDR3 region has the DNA TGCAGCGTTGCTGGGACGACAATAATTGAGCAGTTCTTC. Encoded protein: CSVAGTTIIEQFF.

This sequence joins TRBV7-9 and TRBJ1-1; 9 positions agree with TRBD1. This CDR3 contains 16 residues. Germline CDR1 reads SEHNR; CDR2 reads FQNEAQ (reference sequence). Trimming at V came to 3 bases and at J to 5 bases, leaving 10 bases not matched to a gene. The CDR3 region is CASSFTGGARRTEAFF. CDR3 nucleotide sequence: TGTGCCAGCAGCTTCACAGGGGGCGCTAGGAGAACTGAAGCTTTCTTT.

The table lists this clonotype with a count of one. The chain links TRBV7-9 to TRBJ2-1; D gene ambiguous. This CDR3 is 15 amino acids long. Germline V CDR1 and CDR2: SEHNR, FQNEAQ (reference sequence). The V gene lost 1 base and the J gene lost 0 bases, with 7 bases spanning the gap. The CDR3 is CASSLGHFSYNEQFF. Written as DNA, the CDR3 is TGTGCCAGCAGCTTAGGACACTTCTCCTACAATGAGCAGTTCTTC.

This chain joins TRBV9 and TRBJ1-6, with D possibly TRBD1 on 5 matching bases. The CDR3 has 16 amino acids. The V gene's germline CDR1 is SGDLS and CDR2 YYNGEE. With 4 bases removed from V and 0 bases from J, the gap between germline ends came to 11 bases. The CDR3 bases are TGTGCCAGCAGCCCCGGGAGGGGCTCCTATAATTCACCCCTCCACTTT. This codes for CASSPGRGSYNSPLHF.

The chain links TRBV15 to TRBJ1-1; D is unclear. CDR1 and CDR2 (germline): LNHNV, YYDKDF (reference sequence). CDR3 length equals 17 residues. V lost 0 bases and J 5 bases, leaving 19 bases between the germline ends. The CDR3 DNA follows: TGTGCCACCAGCAGAGATCTTCTCGTCGGGAAAGGAACTGAAGCTTTCTTT. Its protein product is CATSRDLLVGKGTEAFF.

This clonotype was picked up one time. This CDR3 is CASSEDPGGYNEQFF. The CDR3 region has the DNA TGTGCCAGCAGCGAGGACCCTGGAGGATACAATGAGCAGTTCTTC. V is TRBV5-5 and J is TRBJ2-1, with a weak D call TRBD2 (5 bases). The CDR3 has 15 residues. V was pared by 4 bases and J by 4 bases, with 15 bases between. CDR1 is SGHKS, CDR2 YYEKEE, per germline (reference sequence).

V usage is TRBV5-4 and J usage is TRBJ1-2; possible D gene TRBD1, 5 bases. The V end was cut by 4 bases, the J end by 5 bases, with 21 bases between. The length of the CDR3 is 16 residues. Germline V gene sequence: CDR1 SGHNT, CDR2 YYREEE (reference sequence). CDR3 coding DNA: TGTGCCAGCAGCCCGGCAGGAGGCAGGGTACAATATGGCTACACCTTC. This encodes CASSPAGGRVQYGYTF. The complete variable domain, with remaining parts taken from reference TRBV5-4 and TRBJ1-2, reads ETGVTQSPTHLIKTRGQQVTLRCSSQSGHNTVSWYQQALGQGPQFIFQYYREEENGRGNFPPRFSGLQFPNYSSELNVNALELDDSALYLCASSPAGGRVQYGYTFGSGTRLTVV.

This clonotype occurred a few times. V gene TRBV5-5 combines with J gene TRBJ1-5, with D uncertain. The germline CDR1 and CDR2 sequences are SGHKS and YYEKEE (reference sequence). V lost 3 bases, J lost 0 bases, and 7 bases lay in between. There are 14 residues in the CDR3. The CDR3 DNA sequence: TGTGCCAGCAGCTACCAAGGTAGCAATCAGCCCCAGCATTTT. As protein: CASSYQGSNQPQHF.

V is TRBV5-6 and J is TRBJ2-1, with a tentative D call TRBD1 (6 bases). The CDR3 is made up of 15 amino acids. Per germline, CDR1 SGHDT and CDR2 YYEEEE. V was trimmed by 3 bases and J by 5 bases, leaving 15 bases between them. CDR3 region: CASSSQGSHNNEQFF. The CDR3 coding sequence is TGTGCCAGCAGCTCGCAGGGGTCCCACAACAATGAGCAGTTCTTC.

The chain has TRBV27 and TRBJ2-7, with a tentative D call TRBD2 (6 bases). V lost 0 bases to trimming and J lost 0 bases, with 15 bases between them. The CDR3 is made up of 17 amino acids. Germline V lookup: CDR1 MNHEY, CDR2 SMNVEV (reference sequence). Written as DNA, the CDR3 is TGTGCCAGCAGTTTATCCCGTTGGGCGGGAAGCTCCTACGAGCAGTACTTC. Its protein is CASSLSRWAGSSYEQYF.

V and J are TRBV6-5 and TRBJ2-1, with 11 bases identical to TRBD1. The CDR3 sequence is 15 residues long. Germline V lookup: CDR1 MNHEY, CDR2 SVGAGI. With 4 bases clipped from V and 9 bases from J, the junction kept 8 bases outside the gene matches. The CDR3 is CASSSGTGGIGEQFF. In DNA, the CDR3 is TGTGCCAGCAGTTCCGGGACAGGGGGGATTGGTGAGCAGTTCTTC.

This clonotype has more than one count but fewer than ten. CDR3 loop: CASSTPRVQETQYF. The DNA for the CDR3 is TGTGCCAGCAGTACCCCCAGGGTACAAGAGACCCAGTACTTC. The chain recombines TRBV6-1 with TRBJ2-5; perhaps TRBD1 as D (5 bases). From germline, CDR1 is MNHNS and CDR2 SASEGT. The CDR3 contains 14 residues. Trimming removed 5 bases from V and 2 bases from J, with 12 bases in between.

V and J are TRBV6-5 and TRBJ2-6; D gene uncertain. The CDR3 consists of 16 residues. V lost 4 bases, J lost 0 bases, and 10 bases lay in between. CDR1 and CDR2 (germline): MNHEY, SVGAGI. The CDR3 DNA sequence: TGTGCCAGCAGTTGGCAGACATCCTCTGGGGCCAACGTCCTGACTTTC. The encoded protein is CASSWQTSSGANVLTF.

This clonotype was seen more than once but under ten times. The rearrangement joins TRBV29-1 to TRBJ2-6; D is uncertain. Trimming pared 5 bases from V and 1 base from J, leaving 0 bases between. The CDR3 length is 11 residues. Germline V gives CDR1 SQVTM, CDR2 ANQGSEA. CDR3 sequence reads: CSVSGANVLTF. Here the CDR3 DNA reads TGCAGCGTTTCTGGGGCCAACGTCCTGACTTTC.

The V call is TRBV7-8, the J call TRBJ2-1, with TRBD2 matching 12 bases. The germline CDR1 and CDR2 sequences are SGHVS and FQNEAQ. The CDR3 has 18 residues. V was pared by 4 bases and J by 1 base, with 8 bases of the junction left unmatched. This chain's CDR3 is CASSYPGLAGESYNEQFF. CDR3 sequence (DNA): TGTGCCAGCAGCTACCCGGGACTAGCGGGCGAGTCCTACAATGAGCAGTTCTTC.

CDR3: CASSRSRGGPDTQYF. The CDR3 nucleotides are TGTGCCAGCAGCAGATCGCGGGGGGGCCCTGATACGCAGTATTTT. The J gene is TRBJ2-3, the V gene TRBV21-1; the table's D call TRBD2 went unverified against the DNA. TRBV21-1 is termed a pseudogene. This CDR3 is 15 amino acids long.